This entry lists 13 T cell receptor beta chains sequenced from one sample in a study of T cells in Graves' hyperthyroidism and ophthalmopathy. Amplification yielded TCR beta CDR3 regions, with RNA transcripts as the source. When the TCR CDR3 underwent first-round RT-PCR, the HTBI primer set was used. Via MiXCR, TCRdb re-called the multiplex PCR reads, giving one row per CDR3 protein. Of some 570,000 distinct CDR3 sequences listed, 14% were seen once; the top ten hold around 7%. The sample comprised blood. These receptors originate from a woman aged 18-29 years with Graves' ophthalmopathy.

This clonotype was seen a few times. This chain uses TRBV3-1 with TRBJ1-4; tentative D call: TRBD1 (5 bases). CDR3 length: 13 residues. The germline gives CDR1 LGHDT, CDR2 YNNKEL (reference sequence). The V gene lost 4 bases and the J gene lost 6 bases, with 9 bases spanning the gap. As DNA, the CDR3 is TGTGCCAGCAGCCCGACAGAGTATGAAAAACTGTTTTTT. It specifies CASSPTEYEKLFF.

At least ten counts were recorded for this clonotype. The chain combines TRBV20-1 with TRBJ2-1; 9 bases fit TRBD2. Trimming took 4 bases from V and 3 from J; bases not matched to a gene: 7. Germline loops: CDR1 DFQATT, CDR2 SNEGSKA (reference sequence). CDR3 size: 15 residues. CDR3 region: CSAIGREGNYNEQFF. For the CDR3, the DNA is TGCAGTGCTATAGGGCGGGAGGGAAACTACAATGAGCAGTTCTTC.

This clonotype was recorded many times. The chain joins TRBV2 to TRBJ2-6; 7 positions match TRBD1. The J segment lost 2 bases and the V segment lost 6 bases, leaving 4 bases of the junction unmatched. The CDR3 runs 15 residues. Germline CDR1 SNHLY, CDR2 FYNNEI. CDR3 amino acids: CASSADRAGANVLTF. CDR3 in DNA: TGTGCCAGCAGCGCTGACAGGGCTGGGGCCAACGTCCTGACTTTC. Variable domain in full (rest from reference TRBV2 and TRBJ2-6): EPEVTQTPSHQVTQMGQEVILRCVPISNHLYFYWYRQILGQKVEFLVSFYNNEISEKSEIFDDQFSVERPDGSNFTLKIRSTKLEDSAMYFCASSADRAGANVLTFGAGSRLTVL.

This clonotype appeared many times. V gene TRBV5-1 combines with J gene TRBJ2-1; the D gene is possibly TRBD1 (7 bases). Deletions cut 7 bases from V and 4 bases from J, with 21 bases between. The CDR3 runs to 16 residues. Germline loops: CDR1 SGHRS, CDR2 YFSETQ. CDR3 DNA sequence: TGCGCCAGCGGTCTCTGGGACAGAGGAGGGTACAATGAGCAGTTCTTC. It codes for CASGLWDRGGYNEQFF.

This clonotype was found many times. This CDR3 is CASGHRTGLAETQYF. The CDR3 DNA sequence: TGTGCTAGTGGGCACCGAACAGGGTTGGCAGAGACCCAGTACTTC. The chain employs TRBV12-5 and TRBJ2-5; maybe TRBD1 (6 bases). This CDR3 comprises 15 residues. CDR1 LGHNT and CDR2 FRNRAP come from the germline V gene. The germline V and J ends were trimmed by 6 bases and 4 bases, with 18 bases remaining between them. The full variable domain, in which reference TRBV12-5 and TRBJ2-5 provide the parts outside the CDR3, is DARVTQTPRHKVTEMGQEVTMRCQPILGHNTVFWYRQTMMQGLELLAYFRNRAPLDDSGMPKDRFSAEMPDATLATLKIQPSEPRDSAVYFCASGHRTGLAETQYFGPGTRLLVL.

The rearrangement joins TRBV4-1 to TRBJ2-1, with TRBD2 as a possible D gene (5 bases). This CDR3 region has 15 residues. CDR1 MGHRA and CDR2 YSYEKL come from the germline V gene. V lost 1 base and J 2 bases, leaving 9 bases between the germline ends. The CDR3 coding sequence is TGCGCCAGCAGCCAAGTTAAAGCGGCCTACAATGAGCAGTTCTTC. This encodes CASSQVKAAYNEQFF.

This clonotype was seen at least ten times. The chain carries TRBV12-3 or TRBV12-4 and TRBJ2-5; possible D gene TRBD1, 7 bases. Trimming removed 3 bases at V and 5 bases at J, with 19 bases between. The CDR3 extends over 16 amino acids. The CDR3 region has the DNA TGTGCCAGCAGTTTGGGGCGGAGGGACAGATACGAGACCCAGTACTTC. Amino acids: CASSLGRRDRYETQYF.

This clonotype was seen at least ten times. The rearrangement joins TRBV12-3 or TRBV12-4 to TRBJ2-3; D might be TRBD1 (8 bases). The CDR3 spans 17 residues. V gave up 7 bases and J gave up 0 bases, with 20 bases separating them. The CDR3 region has the DNA TGTGCCAGCAATGGGGGGGGACAGGAGGGTAGCACAGATACGCAGTATTTT. Amino acids: CASNGGGQEGSTDTQYF.

This clonotype came up a few times. The rearrangement joins TRBV6-1 to TRBJ2-1, with TRBD2 identical over 11 bases. Germline-derived CDR1 and CDR2 are MNHNS and SASEGT. V dropped 5 bases and J dropped 7; count of bases not matched to a gene: 7. This CDR3 has 15 residues. The CDR3 loop reads CASSYTSGRMNEQFF. CDR3 in DNA: TGTGCCAGCAGTTATACTAGCGGGAGAATGAATGAGCAGTTCTTC.

Comment on this clonotype: A much larger clone lies one base from this, so it may be a read error. This rearrangement joins TRBV29-1 to TRBJ1-3; no firm D call. The V end was cut by 7 bases, the J end by 0 bases, with 13 bases between. The CDR3 has 14 amino acids. Germline loops: CDR1 SQVTM, CDR2 ANQGSEA. For the CDR3, the DNA is TGCAGCGCCTCTGAGGGTGCCTCTGGAAACACCATATATTTT. It codes for CSASEGASGNTIYF. Supplemented by reference TRBV29-1 and TRBJ1-3, the full variable domain reads SAVISQKPSRDICQRGTSLTIQCQVDSQVTMMFWYRQQPGQSLTLIATANQGSEATYESGFVIDKFPISRPNLTFSTLTVSNMSPEDSSIYLCSASEGASGNTIYFGEGSWLTVV.

This clonotype has at least ten counts. This chain uses TRBV5-1 with TRBJ1-1; tentative D call: TRBD1 (5 bases). Germline loops: CDR1 SGHRS, CDR2 YFSETQ. The CDR3 totals 14 residues. The V end lost 5 bases, the J end lost 3 bases, and 14 bases lay between the germline ends. CDR3 sequence (DNA): TGCGCCAGCAGACCGGGACGGACGTACACTGAAGCTTTCTTT. Encoded protein: CASRPGRTYTEAFF.

This chain links TRBV19 with TRBJ2-1; 7 bases fit TRBD1. V lost 3 bases to trimming and J lost 12 bases; unmatched junction nucleotides: 2. CDR1 is LNHDA, CDR2 SQIVND, per germline (reference sequence). This CDR3 spans 11 amino acids. The CDR3 DNA is TGTGCCAGTAGTATCTCAGGGGGGCAGTTCTTC. It is translated as CASSISGGQFF.

This clonotype was recorded many times. This chain links TRBV4-1 with TRBJ2-7; D might be TRBD2 (7 bases). This CDR3 has 16 residues. Per germline, CDR1 MGHRA and CDR2 YSYEKL. The germline V and J ends were trimmed by 0 bases and 6 bases, with 18 bases remaining between them. CDR3 sequence: CASSQDRKGGVGEQYF. As DNA, the CDR3 is TGCGCCAGCAGCCAAGATCGGAAAGGGGGGGTGGGCGAGCAGTACTTC.